One and the same sample provided the 17 T cell receptor beta chains below, sequenced in a study of stem cell transplantation in POMP-related autoinflammatory disease. Data came from immunoSEQ multiplex PCR; TCRdb stores just in-frame clones and leaves some out. The data hold some 68,000 clones, with more than 75% observed a single time. Sequenced material: CD4+ T cells from PBMCs, taken after stem cell transplantation. Receptors originate from a human patient with POMP-related autoinflammation and immune dysregulation (PRAID). The T cells may come from the graft donor.

The chain recombines TRBV5-1 with TRBJ2-1, with a possible D match to TRBD2 (6 bases). CDR3 length: 13 amino acids. V lost 1 base and J lost 6, with 8 bases in between. In germline, CDR1 is SGHRS, CDR2 YFSETQ. The DNA for the CDR3 is TGCGCCAGCAGCTTGACTAGCACCAATGAGCAGTTCTTC. This translates into CASSLTSTNEQFF.

With respect to this clone: At one end the junction does not follow the germline gene, possibly because of a read error. The J gene is TRBJ2-5, the V gene TRBV24-1; possibly TRBD1 for D (6 bases). Germline V lookup: CDR1 KGHDR, CDR2 SFDVKD. This CDR3 is 16 amino acids long. CDR3 sequence reads: CATSDLKQGHQETQYF. DNA for the CDR3: TGTGCCACCAGTGACTTGAAACAGGGTCACCAGGAGACCCAGTACTTC.

The chain carries TRBV28 and TRBJ2-5; D perhaps matches TRBD1 (6 bases). Germline CDR1 MDHEN, CDR2 SYDVKM. The V end lost 4 bases, the J end lost 5 bases, and 26 bases lay between the germline ends. The CDR3 is made up of 18 amino acids. In nucleotides, the CDR3 is TGTGCCAGCAGTTCCCCCCAAGGCCCCCTCTACAGGGCGGAGACCCAGTACTTC. Its translation: CASSSPQGPLYRAETQYF.

The chain employs TRBV5-1 and TRBJ2-7; D may be TRBD1 (5 bases). Germline CDR1 reads SGHRS; CDR2 reads YFSETQ. The CDR3 covers 15 residues. The V end was cut by 4 bases, the J end by 5 bases, with 19 bases between. The CDR3 region is CASSLDSPGRDEQYF. The DNA for the CDR3 is TGCGCCAGCAGCCTAGACAGTCCGGGTAGGGACGAGCAGTACTTC.

The chain joins TRBV12-3 or TRBV12-4 to TRBJ1-1; unclear D gene. The CDR3 extends over 13 amino acids. Trimming removed 1 base from V and 5 bases from J, with 8 bases in between. CDR3 sequence: CASSLVSGTEAFF. The CDR3 DNA is TGTGCCAGCAGTTTAGTAAGTGGAACTGAAGCTTTCTTT.

The chain recombines TRBV2 with TRBJ1-5; TRBD1 aligns across 7 bases. The CDR3 is 15 amino acids. The J segment lost 0 bases and the V segment lost 4 bases, leaving 3 bases of the junction unmatched. CDR1 is SNHLY, CDR2 FYNNEI, per germline. The DNA of the CDR3 is TGTGCCAGCAGTGTAAGGACAGGTAGCAATCAGCCCCAGCATTTT. This encodes CASSVRTGSNQPQHF.

The chain carries TRBV5-1 and TRBJ2-7, with a tentative D call TRBD1 (6 bases). The germline V gene has CDR1 SGHRS and CDR2 YFSETQ. The CDR3 loop spans 15 amino acids. The V end was cut by 0 bases, the J end by 2 bases, with 12 bases between. CDR3 bases: TGCGCCAGCAGCTTGGTAGTGGGGGCGGCCTACGAGCAGTACTTC. Its translation is CASSLVVGAAYEQYF.

The chain has TRBV7-9 and TRBJ2-2, with TRBD1 matching over 8 bases. Germline V lookup: CDR1 SEHNR, CDR2 FQNEAQ (reference sequence). With 5 bases clipped from V and 6 bases from J, the junction kept 2 bases outside the gene matches. CDR3 size: 13 residues. The CDR3 is CASSAGGPGELFF. The CDR3 bases are TGTGCCAGCAGCGCAGGGGGCCCCGGGGAGCTGTTTTTT.

The rearrangement links TRBV11-2 to TRBJ1-1, with D possibly being TRBD1 (6 bases). This CDR3 spans 13 amino acids. V was shortened by 3 bases and J by 6 bases, with 11 bases between the two germline ends. Germline-derived CDR1 and CDR2 are SGHAT and FQNNGV. The CDR3 DNA is TGTGCCAGCAGCTTCGGGGGGCCCGCTGAAGCTTTCTTT. The encoded protein is CASSFGGPAEAFF.

V usage is TRBV19 and J usage is TRBJ2-3, with D unresolved. The V end was cut by 3 bases, the J end by 6 bases, with 4 bases between. CDR3 length: 11 residues. Per germline, CDR1 LNHDA and CDR2 SQIVND (reference sequence). The CDR3: CASSMRDTQYF. The CDR3 nucleotides are TGTGCCAGTAGTATGCGGGATACGCAGTATTTT.

This clone was detected only once. The CDR3 spells CASSGVVGANEKLFF. The CDR3 coding sequence is TGTGCCAGCAGCGGGGTGGTGGGGGCTAATGAAAAACTGTTTTTT. The rearrangement joins TRBV7-9 to TRBJ1-4; D possibly corresponds to TRBD1 (5 bases). Trimming cost V 5 bases and J 3 bases, with 13 bases left between them. Germline CDR1 is SEHNR and CDR2 is FQNEAQ (reference sequence). CDR3 length: 15 amino acids. Using reference TRBV7-9 and TRBJ1-4 for the parts outside the CDR3, the full variable domain is DTGVSQNPRHKITKRGQNVTFRCDPISEHNRLYWYRQTLGQGPEFLTYFQNEAQLEKSRLLSDRFSAERPKGSFSTLEIQRTEQGDSAMYLCASSGVVGANEKLFFGSGTQLSVL.

This sequence joins TRBV10-1 and TRBJ2-7; no reliable D call. Germline values: CDR1 WNHNN, CDR2 SYGVQD (reference sequence). This CDR3 is 14 amino acids long. V lost 0 bases and J lost 3, with 9 bases in between. The CDR3 DNA reads as TGCGCCAGCAGTGAGTCAAGGGTCTACTACGAGCAGTACTTC. Translation: CASSESRVYYEQYF.

This chain links TRBV6-5 with TRBJ1-2, with D uncertain. The V gene's germline CDR1 is MNHEY and CDR2 SVGAGI. V dropped 3 bases and J dropped 4 bases, with 9 bases sitting between them. The length of the CDR3 is 13 residues. CDR3 loop: CASSYWGGYGYTF. DNA of the CDR3: TGTGCCAGCAGTTATTGGGGTGGCTATGGCTACACCTTC.

The rearrangement joins TRBV7-2 to TRBJ2-7; the D gene is possibly TRBD2 (8 bases). Germline CDR1 reads SGHTA; CDR2 reads FQGNSA. V lost 5 bases and J lost 1, with 15 bases in between. The length of the CDR3 is 15 residues. The CDR3 DNA follows: TGTGCCAGCAGCGAGACAGGGACTAGGTCCTACGAGCAGTACTTC. Translating gives CASSETGTRSYEQYF.

The CDR3 sequence is CATSDSWTGNNEQFF. The CDR3 nucleotides read TGTGCCACCAGTGATTCTTGGACAGGGAACAATGAGCAGTTCTTC. The gene calls are TRBV24-1 and TRBJ2-1; 8 nucleotides line up with TRBD1. The CDR3 covers 15 residues. Germline loops: CDR1 KGHDR, CDR2 SFDVKD. V was clipped by 2 bases and J by 5 bases; unmatched bases: 4.

V and J are TRBV4-2 and TRBJ2-7; D is possibly TRBD1 or TRBD2 (5 bases each). Germline values: CDR1 LGHNA, CDR2 YNFKEQ. The ends were cut back, 1 base at V and 6 bases at J, with 13 bases in the middle. This CDR3 region has 14 residues. The chain's CDR3 is CASSQANVGTEQYF. DNA of the CDR3: TGTGCCAGCAGCCAAGCGAACGTCGGGACCGAGCAGTACTTC.

The chain links TRBV6-5 to TRBJ1-2; TRBD1 might be the D (5 bases). The CDR3 sequence is 14 residues long. The germline V gene encodes CDR1 MNHEY and CDR2 SVGAGI. Trimming removed 2 bases from V and 11 bases from J, with 18 bases in between. CDR3 DNA sequence: TGTGCCAGCAGTTACCGCCGGGACCGAGGTTTATACACCTTC. This codes for CASSYRRDRGLYTF.